One and the same sample provided the 9 T cell receptor beta chains below, sequenced in a study of identical twins. MiXCR, run by TCRdb on the 5' RACE reads, gives a single entry per CDR3 protein. The profile shows some 730,000 distinct CDR3 sequences, around a sixth of them singletons. The same sample was also studied in work on T cells expressing NK-cell markers.

Sequenced input: PBMCs. The receptor source for this set is a woman aged 18 to 35 in good health.

The chain carries TRBV5-1 and TRBJ2-7; D may be TRBD1 (6 bases). In germline, CDR1 is SGHRS, CDR2 YFSETQ. Trimming removed 4 bases from V and 3 bases from J, with 17 bases in between. The CDR3 spans 15 residues. The CDR3 here is CASSRDGQKSYEQYF. Written as DNA, the CDR3 is TGCGCCAGCAGCCGGGATGGACAGAAGAGCTACGAGCAGTACTTC.

The chain joins TRBV3-1 to TRBJ2-1; 10 nucleotides align to TRBD2. V shed 6 bases and J 11 bases; nucleotides not matched to a gene: 7. The germline V gene encodes CDR1 LGHDT and CDR2 YNNKEL (reference sequence). This CDR3 comprises 13 residues. The CDR3 nucleotides read TGTGCCAGCAGTCAACGGACTAGCGGTAAGCAGTTCTTC. Translation gives CASSQRTSGKQFF.

This chain links TRBV5-1 with TRBJ2-7; the D is unclear. The V end lost 4 bases, the J end lost 4 bases, and 18 bases lay between the germline ends. The V gene's germline CDR1 is SGHRS and CDR2 YFSETQ. The CDR3 has 15 residues. The CDR3 loop reads CASSDPETLFYEQYF. The DNA for the CDR3 is TGCGCCAGCAGCGATCCGGAGACCTTATTTTACGAGCAGTACTTC.

This clonotype was detected only a few times. The V call is TRBV24-1, the J call TRBJ2-1; 10 bases match TRBD2. There are 14 residues in the CDR3. The ends lost 6 bases at V and 7 bases at J; junction bases unmatched: 5. CDR1 KGHDR and CDR2 SFDVKD come from the germline V gene. The chain's CDR3 is CATSQAGGLNEQFF. The CDR3 region has the DNA TGTGCCACCAGTCAAGCGGGGGGGCTGAATGAGCAGTTCTTC.

The rearrangement uses TRBV15 and TRBJ1-4; D gene ambiguous. The length of the CDR3 is 14 residues. Germline V gives CDR1 LNHNV, CDR2 YYDKDF (reference sequence). V lost 1 base and J lost 2, with 5 bases in between. CDR3 bases: TGTGCCACCAGCAGAGCTCCCACTAATGAAAAACTGTTTTTT. Its translation: CATSRAPTNEKLFF.

The rearrangement uses TRBV20-1 and TRBJ1-1, with a weak D call TRBD1 (5 bases). The germline V and J ends were trimmed by 6 bases and 0 bases, with 14 bases remaining between them. In germline, CDR1 is DFQATT, CDR2 SNEGSKA (reference sequence). This CDR3 comprises 14 residues. The CDR3 protein is CSARIRGLNTEAFF. CDR3 DNA: TGCAGTGCAAGAATAAGGGGATTGAACACTGAAGCTTTCTTT.

This clonotype showed up just a few times. The chain carries TRBV20-1 and TRBJ2-1, with 8 bases identical to TRBD2. CDR3 length equals 14 residues. With V trimmed by 2 bases and J by 9 bases, 9 bases remained unmatched. CDR1 DFQATT and CDR2 SNEGSKA come from the germline V gene (reference sequence). The CDR3 DNA sequence: TGCAGTGCTAGACCGGACGTCGGGAGGGTTGAGCAGTTCTTC. Translating it yields CSARPDVGRVEQFF.

The chain recombines TRBV20-1 with TRBJ2-7; D gene uncertain. Between the trimmed V and J ends, which lost 4 bases and 3 bases, there was a span of 7 bases. The CDR3 runs to 11 residues. The germline CDR1 and CDR2 sequences are DFQATT and SNEGSKA (reference sequence). In DNA, the CDR3 is TGCAGTGCTATCAGTGACTACGAGCAGTACTTC. Amino acids: CSAISDYEQYF.

This chain joins TRBV5-6 and TRBJ1-2; 12 positions agree with TRBD1. The CDR3 length is 15 residues. V shed 4 bases, J shed 5 bases, and the junction held 6 bases outside the gene matches. Germline assignment: CDR1 SGHDT and CDR2 YYEEEE. This CDR3 is CASSPGTGGAYGYTF. CDR3 coding DNA: TGTGCCAGCAGCCCCGGGACAGGGGGCGCATATGGCTACACCTTC. Based on the CDR3 plus reference TRBV5-6 and TRBJ1-2, the full variable domain is DAGVTQSPTHLIKTRGQQVTLRCSPKSGHDTVSWYQQALGQGPQFIFQYYEEEERQRGNFPDRFSGHQFPNYSSELNVNALLLGDSALYLCASSPGTGGAYGYTFGSGTRLTVV.